These 23 T cell receptor beta chains were all obtained from the same sample, sequenced in a study of blood T cell repertoires in COVID-19 (TCRdb year 2020). The library relied on the immunoSEQ multiplex PCR assay. This is the immuneACCESS table as TCRdb keeps it, with only in-frame sequences that have V and J called. A part of the clones is gone; compared with another copy, unresolved V genes explain less than half, and the rest is unexplained. The sample table holds tens of thousands of clones, of which 85% were seen once. Jointly, the top ten make up roughly 10% of the sample. Specimen: peripheral blood. All receptors derive from an older woman with active or convalescent COVID-19.

The chain recombines TRBV18 with TRBJ2-2; D remains unclear. The germline V gene has CDR1 KGHSH and CDR2 LQKENI. The CDR3 totals 14 residues. V was cut by 2 bases and J by 4 bases, with 8 bases left in between. The CDR3 coding sequence is TGTGCCAGCTCACCAGGGCAATTCACCGGGGAGCTGTTTTTT. It specifies CASSPGQFTGELFF.

The gene calls are TRBV6-5 and TRBJ1-2, with D perhaps matching TRBD1 (5 bases). Trimming pared 2 bases from V and 4 bases from J, leaving 17 bases between. The CDR3 length is 16 residues. Germline assignment: CDR1 MNHEY and CDR2 SVGAGI. The CDR3: CASSYNSRGEGYGYTF. Here the CDR3 DNA reads TGTGCCAGCAGTTACAATAGTCGGGGGGAGGGCTATGGCTACACCTTC.

The chain recombines TRBV27 with TRBJ2-6, with TRBD1 matching 9 bases. The CDR3 sequence is 16 residues long. V gave up 7 bases and J gave up 0 bases; unmatched junction bases: 4. CDR1 MNHEY and CDR2 SMNVEV come from the germline V gene (reference sequence). The CDR3 loop is CASNPTGGSGANVLTF. DNA for the CDR3: TGTGCCAGCAACCCGACAGGGGGCTCTGGGGCCAACGTCCTGACTTTC.

V usage is TRBV3-1 (or the pseudogene TRBV3-2) and J usage is TRBJ2-2; weak D call: TRBD2 (5 bases). With 6 bases removed from V and 5 bases from J, the gap between germline ends came to 13 bases. This CDR3 spans 14 amino acids. CDR1 is LGHDT, CDR2 YNNKEL, per germline (reference sequence). The CDR3 protein is CASRQRVSTGELFF. The CDR3 DNA reads TGTGCCAGCAGACAGAGGGTTAGTACCGGGGAGCTGTTTTTT.

A few counts support this clone. Within the sample, other DNA sequences also encode this same CDR3. The V and J genes are TRBV7-9 and TRBJ1-1; D may be TRBD1 (5 bases). V lost 3 bases to trimming and J lost 3 bases, with 8 bases between them. CDR1 and CDR2 (germline): SEHNR, FQNEAQ (reference sequence). CDR3 length: 13 amino acids. This CDR3 is CASSFSGDTEAFF. DNA for the CDR3: TGTGCCAGCAGCTTCTCGGGGGACACTGAAGCTTTCTTT.

This clone was observed a few times. The rearrangement links TRBV10-3 to TRBJ1-3, with TRBD1 identical over 7 bases. CDR3 length: 15 residues. The J segment lost 5 bases and the V segment lost 6 bases, leaving 10 bases of the junction unmatched. Per the germline V gene, CDR1 is ENHRY and CDR2 is SYGVKD. This CDR3 reads CAIRSDWTGRNTIYF. Written as DNA, the CDR3 is TGTGCCATCAGATCGGACTGGACAGGTAGAAACACCATATATTTT.

The V gene is TRBV5-8, the J gene TRBJ1-4, with D hard to call. CDR1 and CDR2 (germline): SGHTS, YDEGEE. V gave up 2 bases and J gave up 7 bases, with 12 bases separating them. The CDR3 runs to 14 residues. The CDR3 DNA reads as TGTGCCAGCAGCTTTTGGGAGAGTACTGAAAAACTGTTTTTT. The encoded protein is CASSFWESTEKLFF.

The V gene is TRBV28, the J gene TRBJ2-7, with 7 positions matching TRBD1. The CDR3 contains 12 residues. CDR1 MDHEN and CDR2 SYDVKM come from the germline V gene. The trim removed 10 bases at V and 7 bases at J, leaving 10 bases unmatched. The CDR3 loop reads CAISGQPMEQYF. CDR3 nucleotides: TGTGCCATCTCGGGACAGCCGATGGAGCAGTACTTC.

The V and J genes are TRBV10-3 and TRBJ2-7, with 8 bases identical to TRBD1. The CDR3 length is 13 residues. Trimming at V came to 7 bases and at J to 6 bases, leaving 8 bases not matched to a gene. Germline V lookup: CDR1 ENHRY, CDR2 SYGVKD. CDR3 in amino acids: CAITQGAILEQYF. CDR3 DNA sequence: TGTGCCATCACGCAGGGGGCGATTCTCGAGCAGTACTTC.

V gene TRBV30 combines with J gene TRBJ1-1; TRBD1 is a possible D gene (6 bases). V lost 7 bases and J lost 1, with 16 bases in between. Germline CDR1 GTSNPN, CDR2 SVGIG (reference sequence). This CDR3 region has 14 residues. CDR3 bases: TGTGCCTTCACGAGGGGACATCCGAACACTGAAGCTTTCTTT. Protein product: CAFTRGHPNTEAFF.

This clone was seen just once. This chain links TRBV28 with TRBJ2-2; a possible D gene is TRBD2 (5 bases). Trimming took 3 bases from V and 7 from J, leaving 12 bases between them. The germline CDR1 and CDR2 sequences are MDHEN and SYDVKM. The CDR3 totals 14 residues. The CDR3 nucleotides are TGTGCCAGCAGTTTCTCGGGGAGCGGCGGGGAGCTGTTTTTT. This codes for CASSFSGSGGELFF. Based on the CDR3 plus reference TRBV28 and TRBJ2-2, the full variable domain is DVKVTQSSRYLVKRTGEKVFLECVQDMDHENMFWYRQDPGLGLRLIYFSYDVKMKEKGDIPEGYSVSREKKERFSLILESASTNQTSMYLCASSFSGSGGELFFGEGSRLTVL.

The rearrangement joins TRBV11-2 to TRBJ1-1, with D unclear. Trimming stripped 2 bases from V and 2 bases from J, with 9 bases between. The CDR3 sequence is 14 residues long. Germline CDR1 SGHAT, CDR2 FQNNGV. In DNA, the CDR3 is TGTGCCAGCAGCTTATACCAGGTTAACACTGAAGCTTTCTTT. It is translated as CASSLYQVNTEAFF.

The V gene is TRBV19, the J gene TRBJ2-2; D is unresolved. V was trimmed by 5 bases and J by 1 base, leaving 8 bases between them. Germline V gene lookup returns CDR1 LNHDA and CDR2 SQIVND (reference sequence). The CDR3 has 14 residues. CDR3 protein: CASSLAWNTGELFF. The DNA of the CDR3 is TGTGCCAGTAGTTTAGCATGGAACACCGGGGAGCTGTTTTTT. The full variable domain, in which reference TRBV19 and TRBJ2-2 provide the parts outside the CDR3, is DGGITQSPKYLFRKEGQNVTLSCEQNLNHDAMYWYRQDPGQGLRLIYYSQIVNDFQKGDIAEGYSVSREKKESFPLTVTSAQKNPTAFYLCASSLAWNTGELFFGEGSRLTVL.

The rearrangement uses TRBV3-1 (or the pseudogene TRBV3-2) and TRBJ1-6; D may be TRBD1 (5 bases). From germline, CDR1 is LGHDT and CDR2 YNNKEL (reference sequence). The V and J ends lost 1 base and 4 bases respectively, with 5 bases between them. The CDR3 is 14 amino acids. For the CDR3, the DNA is TGTGCCAGCAGCCAAGCAGGGTATAATTCACCCCTCCACTTT. It yields the protein CASSQAGYNSPLHF.

The V gene is TRBV18, the J gene TRBJ2-3; TRBD1 matches 7 bases. The V gene end was trimmed by 5 bases and the J gene end by 5 bases; junction bases not matched to a gene: 10. Germline lookup yields CDR1 KGHSH and CDR2 LQKENI. The CDR3 extends over 15 amino acids. CDR3 residues: CASSRLQGQQDTQYF. The CDR3, as DNA: TGTGCCAGCTCAAGACTACAGGGGCAGCAAGATACGCAGTATTTT.

This chain joins TRBV2 and TRBJ2-3; D gene unclear. With 5 bases removed from V and 4 bases from J, the gap between germline ends came to 7 bases. This CDR3 is 12 amino acids long. Germline V gives CDR1 SNHLY, CDR2 FYNNEI. Written as DNA, the CDR3 is TGTGCCAGCAGTTTAGTCTCAGATACGCAGTATTTT. It codes for CASSLVSDTQYF.

V and J are TRBV6-6 and TRBJ1-5; D is uncertain. Germline V gene data show CDR1 as MNHNY and CDR2 as SVGAGI (reference sequence). V was cut by 6 bases and J by 4 bases, with 16 bases left in between. This CDR3 comprises 15 residues. The CDR3 protein is CASSRQAGLNQPQHF. The CDR3 DNA sequence: TGTGCCAGCAGCCGCCAGGCAGGACTGAATCAGCCCCAGCATTTT.

The gene calls are TRBV5-1 and TRBJ1-1, with no clear D. Germline-derived CDR1 and CDR2 are SGHRS and YFSETQ. The CDR3 spans 14 residues. Trimming took 4 bases from V and 1 from J, leaving 11 bases between them. CDR3 sequence reads: CASSLGETNTEAFF. CDR3 DNA sequence: TGCGCCAGCAGCCTCGGAGAAACGAACACTGAAGCTTTCTTT. The full variable domain, rest sourced from reference TRBV5-1 and TRBJ1-1, is KAGVTQTPRYLIKTRGQQVTLSCSPISGHRSVSWYQQTPGQGLQFLFEYFSETQRNKGNFPGRFSGRQFSNSRSEMNVSTLELGDSALYLCASSLGETNTEAFFGQGTRLTVV.

The chain recombines TRBV5-1 with TRBJ2-7; 7 nucleotides match TRBD1. Unmatched junction bases numbered 8, after V lost 0 bases and J lost 2 bases. CDR1 is SGHRS, CDR2 YFSETQ, per germline. This CDR3 region has 16 residues. CDR3 region: CASSLGPTGATYEQYF. As DNA, the CDR3 is TGCGCCAGCAGCTTGGGTCCAACAGGGGCAACCTACGAGCAGTACTTC.

The rearrangement links TRBV28 to TRBJ2-1; 10 nucleotides line up with TRBD1. The CDR3 consists of 15 residues. Germline V lookup: CDR1 MDHEN, CDR2 SYDVKM. V shed 5 bases and J 7 bases; nucleotides not matched to a gene: 8. The CDR3 loop is CASSPPGQGKNEQFF. The CDR3 DNA reads TGTGCCAGCAGTCCCCCGGGACAGGGGAAAAATGAGCAGTTCTTC. Based on the CDR3 plus reference TRBV28 and TRBJ2-1, the full variable domain is DVKVTQSSRYLVKRTGEKVFLECVQDMDHENMFWYRQDPGLGLRLIYFSYDVKMKEKGDIPEGYSVSREKKERFSLILESASTNQTSMYLCASSPPGQGKNEQFFGPGTRLTVL.

V gene TRBV28 combines with J gene TRBJ1-2; D is possibly TRBD1 (5 bases). CDR1 MDHEN and CDR2 SYDVKM come from the germline V gene. The germline V and J ends were trimmed by 4 bases and 4 bases, with 13 bases remaining between them. The CDR3 spans 14 residues. This CDR3 is CASSWGPGFYGYTF. DNA for the CDR3: TGTGCCAGCAGTTGGGGCCCAGGGTTCTATGGCTACACCTTC.

The V call is TRBV12-3 or TRBV12-4, the J call TRBJ2-7; tentative D call: TRBD2 (6 bases). V was cut by 3 bases and J by 7 bases, with 13 bases left in between. This CDR3 is 13 amino acids long. CDR3 protein: CASSLKGAGEQYF. In DNA form, the CDR3 reads TGTGCCAGCAGTTTGAAAGGGGCGGGGGAGCAGTACTTC.

This clone has just one count. The rearrangement uses TRBV10-1 and TRBJ1-5; D perhaps matches TRBD1 (6 bases). Germline V gene sequence: CDR1 WNHNN, CDR2 SYGVQD (reference sequence). Trimming cost V 6 bases and J 0 bases, with 27 bases left between them. The CDR3 spans 20 residues. CDR3 sequence: CASSHASGHRFQDSNQPQHF. The CDR3 DNA reads TGCGCCAGCAGCCACGCCTCGGGACATAGGTTCCAAGATAGCAATCAGCCCCAGCATTTT.